The 8 T cell receptor beta chains presented below share a single source sample, sequenced in a study of cytomegalovirus exposure and HLA in healthy donors. The PCR was carried out with 60 Vbeta primers and 13 Jbeta primers. The data were produced by immunoSEQ multiplex PCR, yet TCRdb's version contains in-frame clones alone and is incomplete. This sample has over 45,000 clones, with around three quarters found just once. The sample comprised PBMCs. These receptors were collected from a female donor in good health and CMV-seronegative.

The chain is built from TRBV10-3 and TRBJ2-7; D is possibly TRBD1 (7 bases). From germline, CDR1 is ENHRY and CDR2 SYGVKD. V shed 3 bases and J shed 1 base, with 16 bases lying between them. The CDR3 covers 16 residues. The CDR3 is CAISDWGAGGSYEQYF. The CDR3 DNA is TGTGCCATCAGTGATTGGGGGGCAGGGGGATCCTACGAGCAGTACTTC.

V gene TRBV4-2 combines with J gene TRBJ2-7, with D uncertain. V was pared by 4 bases and J by 2 bases, with 9 bases between. The CDR3 is 13 amino acids. Germline CDR1 reads LGHNA; CDR2 reads YNFKEQ. CDR3: CASSLYRAYEQYF. In DNA form, the CDR3 reads TGTGCCAGCAGCCTTTACAGAGCCTACGAGCAGTACTTC.

The CDR3, as DNA: TGTGCCAGCAGCCCGGGGACAGGGAATCAGCCCCAGCATTTT. The encoded protein is CASSPGTGNQPQHF. V gene TRBV11-2 combines with J gene TRBJ1-5; 9 nucleotides match TRBD1. The CDR3 length is 14 residues. CDR1 is SGHAT and CDR2 is FQNNGV in the germline V gene. V lost 5 bases, J lost 4 bases, and 3 bases stayed unmatched. Based on the CDR3 plus reference TRBV11-2 and TRBJ1-5, the full variable domain is EAGVAQSPRYKIIEKRQSVAFWCNPISGHATLYWYQQILGQGPKLLIQFQNNGVVDDSQLPKDRFSAERLKGVDSTLKIQPAKLEDSAVYLCASSPGTGNQPQHFGDGTRLSIL.

The chain has TRBV4-1 and TRBJ1-1, with D unresolved. Germline V gene lookup returns CDR1 MGHRA and CDR2 YSYEKL. The V end was cut by 4 bases, the J end by 0 bases, with 12 bases between. The CDR3 consists of 15 residues. Here the CDR3 reads CASSPAARMNTEAFF. DNA for the CDR3: TGCGCCAGCAGCCCCGCTGCGCGGATGAACACTGAAGCTTTCTTT.

In this sample, this clone turned up once. The rearrangement links TRBV11-2 to TRBJ2-1, with TRBD1 matching 7 bases. The junction had 5 bases not matched to a gene; V was cut back by 8 bases and J by 4 bases. The CDR3 extends over 13 amino acids. The germline CDR1 and CDR2 sequences are SGHAT and FQNNGV. As DNA, the CDR3 is TGTGCCAGCGAGGGGGCCCCGTACAATGAGCAGTTCTTC. This encodes CASEGAPYNEQFF.

The V and J genes are TRBV25-1 and TRBJ1-1; 7 bases fit TRBD1. Trimming cost V 4 bases and J 5 bases; bases outside gene matches: 7. The germline V gene encodes CDR1 MGHDK and CDR2 SYGVNS. The CDR3 extends over 14 amino acids. CDR3 in amino acids: CASSAHRGWTEAFF. In DNA form, the CDR3 reads TGTGCCAGCAGTGCCCACAGGGGATGGACTGAAGCTTTCTTT.

This chain uses TRBV5-1 with TRBJ2-5, with 16 bases fitting TRBD2. The CDR3 totals 17 residues. Germline CDR1 is SGHRS and CDR2 is YFSETQ. V lost 1 base and J lost 5; bases outside the gene matches: 5. The chain's CDR3 is CASSLQGLAGGPETQYF. For the CDR3, the DNA is TGCGCCAGCAGCTTGCAGGGACTAGCGGGGGGGCCGGAGACCCAGTACTTC.

The chain has TRBV18 and TRBJ2-5; D not resolved. Trimming left V 0 bases short and J 1 base short, with 18 bases between. Germline V gene sequence: CDR1 KGHSH, CDR2 LQKENI. The CDR3 is 18 residues long. The CDR3 coding sequence is TGTGCCAGCTCACCACCAGCCCTGGGTGCGGAAATCCAAGAGACCCAGTACTTC. Translation gives CASSPPALGAEIQETQYF.